This T cell receptor beta chain was profiled in a study of blood T cells in healthy people across ages (dated by TCRdb to the mid-2010s). Regarding the study in general: Template switching captured roughly one uniquely barcoded TCR beta cDNA molecule per two T cells in model experiments. The donors were divided into four age groups: young (average 16 years), middle-aged (almost 40), aged (approximately 64) and long-lived (approximately 74). Using the same blood draw, the study looked at two additional independent replicas of 1 million unique cDNA reads for two donors, one aged 18 to 29 and the other aged 80 or older. Donors of different ages were randomly distributed across sequencing lanes to avoid experimental bias. To track age-related changes in TCR beta repertoire diversity, the study relied on deep sequencing normalized with unique cDNA molecular identifiers. Broad study findings and their caveats: The percentage of naive T cells measured by flow cytometry correlated strongly with observed TCR beta diversity. Conclusive comparison of naive and antigen-experienced compartments was prevented by the profiling of bulk unsorted PBMCs. Compared with the aged group, the long-lived group had more naive CD4+ T cells, fewer expanded clones and increased TCR diversity, suggesting age selection. The CMV infection status of donors was not known, potentially confounding age-related changes in expanded clonotypes. Observed TCR beta diversity per million T cells fell roughly linearly with age, and a significant reduction was already apparent by age roughly 40. Estimates of total diversity based on one million sequenced T cells were regarded as lower bounds and as underestimates.

Donors were around 37 systemically healthy Caucasian individuals from Russia aged roughly 6 to 90 years. About 9.8 milliliters of peripheral blood were drawn from each donor into EDTA-treated Vacutainer tubes. Ficoll-Paque density-gradient centrifugation was used to isolate PBMCs, with at least 6.5 million per sample. Total RNA was extracted from PBMCs with Trizol reagent, with at least 6 micrograms obtained per sample. Naive CD45RAhigh/CD27high T cell percentages were measured by flow cytometry on a PBMC aliquot from every donor. The table lists this clonotype with many counts. The clone's antigen remains unknown. No much larger clone exists at a distance of one base, and base qualities are not known. Library method: 5' RACE. The sequencer was an Illumina HiSeq 2500. A second roughly 7 to 12 cycle PCR used a sample-barcoded 5' primer and a J-beta primer mix. Each TCR beta cDNA molecule received a unique molecular identifier from a template-switch 5' adaptor carrying 12 random nucleotides. Each sample yielded at least 3 million CDR3-containing paired-end reads. First-strand cDNA synthesis was performed from all RNA using the Mint cDNA synthesis kit, with priming by a TRBC-specific oligonucleotide. After uracil-DNA glycosylase treatment, a first 18-cycle PCR used universal primers M1SS and BC2_uni_R on all cDNA. As for how the authors treated the data: For normalization, 1 million high-quality reads were randomly selected from each sample, with every read carrying a distinct molecular identifier. Instead of being binned into consensus sequences, reads with shared molecular identifiers were discarded. MiTCR, run with a Q25 quality threshold and the strictest error-elimination algorithm, handled CDR3 identification, clonotype clustering and error correction. A nonparametric unseen species model with Euler transformation was used to estimate a lower bound on total TCR beta diversity. Using fastp at Q25 and MiXCR, TCRdb reprocessed the public reads and kept productive beta chains. Every entry covers one CDR3 protein and lists the most common genes and DNA from its rows. The authors' filters were not applied to this entry. The sample data list 700,000 or so distinct CDR3 sequences, and about a fifth of these were observed just once. Together, the top ten hold less than 25% of the sample.

Including cysteine and phenylalanine, the CDR3 has 13 amino acids. The kept DNA is CDR3 alone, 39 bases in frame from the first base. For CDR1 and CDR2, the germline V gene (reference sequence) lists DFQATT and SNEGSKA. Compared with germline, V lacks 3 bases and J lacks 9 bases; bases without a gene match: 8. This chain joins TRBV20-1 to TRBJ2-4; 7 junctional bases match TRBD2. The sequencing sample was made of blood. The sequence came from a man between 65 and 79 years old in good health. CDR3 sequence: CSASRAGVVIQYF. The nucleotide sequence reads TGCAGTGCTAGTAGGGCGGGAGTGGTCATTCAGTACTTC.